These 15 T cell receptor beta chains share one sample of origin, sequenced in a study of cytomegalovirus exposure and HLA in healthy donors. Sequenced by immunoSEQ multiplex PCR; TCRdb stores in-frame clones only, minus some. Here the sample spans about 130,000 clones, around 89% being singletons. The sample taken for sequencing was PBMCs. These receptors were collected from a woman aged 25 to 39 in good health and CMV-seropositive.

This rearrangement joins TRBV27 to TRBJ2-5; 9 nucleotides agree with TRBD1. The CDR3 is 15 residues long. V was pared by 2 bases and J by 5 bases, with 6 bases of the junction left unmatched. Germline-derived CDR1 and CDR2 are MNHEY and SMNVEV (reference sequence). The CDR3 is CASSLAQGAGETQYF. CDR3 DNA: TGTGCCAGCAGTTTAGCACAGGGGGCCGGTGAGACCCAGTACTTC.

The CDR3 DNA is TGTGCCAGCAGCTGGACTAGCTCCTACAATGAGCAGTTCTTC. This encodes CASSWTSSYNEQFF. The rearrangement links TRBV2 to TRBJ2-1; TRBD2 matches at 7 bases. The CDR3 totals 14 residues. J lost 0 bases, V lost 6 bases, and 2 bases had no gene match. The germline V gene encodes CDR1 SNHLY and CDR2 FYNNEI.

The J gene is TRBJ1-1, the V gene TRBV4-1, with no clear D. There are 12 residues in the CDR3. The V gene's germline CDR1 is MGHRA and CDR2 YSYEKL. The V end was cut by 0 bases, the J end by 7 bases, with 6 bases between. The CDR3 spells CASSQDRGEAFF. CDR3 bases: TGCGCCAGCAGCCAAGATCGGGGTGAAGCTTTCTTT.

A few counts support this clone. The CDR3 here is CASSEYGGRAEAFF. The CDR3 DNA reads as TGTGCCAGCAGTGAATACGGGGGGCGGGCTGAAGCTTTCTTT. This chain joins TRBV2 and TRBJ1-1, with D perhaps TRBD1 (6 bases). With 2 bases removed from V and 6 bases from J, the gap between germline ends came to 13 bases. The CDR3 spans 14 residues. Germline loops: CDR1 SNHLY, CDR2 FYNNEI.

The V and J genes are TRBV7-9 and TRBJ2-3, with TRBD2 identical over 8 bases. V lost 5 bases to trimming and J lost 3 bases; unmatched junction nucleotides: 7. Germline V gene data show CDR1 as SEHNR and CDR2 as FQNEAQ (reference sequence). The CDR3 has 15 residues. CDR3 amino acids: CASSPGLAETDTQYF. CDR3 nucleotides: TGTGCCAGCAGCCCCGGACTAGCAGAGACAGATACGCAGTATTTT.

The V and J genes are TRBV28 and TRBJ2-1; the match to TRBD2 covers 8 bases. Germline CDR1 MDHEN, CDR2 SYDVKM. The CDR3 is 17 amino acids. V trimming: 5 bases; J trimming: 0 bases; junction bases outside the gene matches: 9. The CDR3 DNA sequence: TGTGCCAGCAGTATGAGCGGCGGGGGGCGCTCCTACAATGAGCAGTTCTTC. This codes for CASSMSGGGRSYNEQFF.

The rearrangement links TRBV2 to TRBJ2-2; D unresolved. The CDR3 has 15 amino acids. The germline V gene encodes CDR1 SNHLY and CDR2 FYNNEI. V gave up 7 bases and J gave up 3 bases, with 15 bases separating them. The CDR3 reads CASTFSGLHTGELFF. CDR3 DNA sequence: TGTGCCAGCACTTTTTCAGGCTTGCACACCGGGGAGCTGTTTTTT.

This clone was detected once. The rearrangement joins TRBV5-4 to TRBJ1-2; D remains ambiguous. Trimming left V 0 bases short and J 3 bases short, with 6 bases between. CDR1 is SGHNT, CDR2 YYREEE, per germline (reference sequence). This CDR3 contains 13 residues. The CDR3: CASSLGQDYGYTF. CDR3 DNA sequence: TGTGCCAGCAGCTTGGGGCAGGACTATGGCTACACCTTC. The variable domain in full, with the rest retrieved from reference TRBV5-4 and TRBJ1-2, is ETGVTQSPTHLIKTRGQQVTLRCSSQSGHNTVSWYQQALGQGPQFIFQYYREEENGRGNFPPRFSGLQFPNYSSELNVNALELDDSALYLCASSLGQDYGYTFGSGTRLTVV.

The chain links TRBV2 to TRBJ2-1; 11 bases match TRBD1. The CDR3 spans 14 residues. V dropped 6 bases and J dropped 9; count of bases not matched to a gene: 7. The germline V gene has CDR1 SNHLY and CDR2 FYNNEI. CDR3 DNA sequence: TGTGCCAGCAGAGGACAGGGGGCAGTCAGTGAGCAGTTCTTC. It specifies CASRGQGAVSEQFF.

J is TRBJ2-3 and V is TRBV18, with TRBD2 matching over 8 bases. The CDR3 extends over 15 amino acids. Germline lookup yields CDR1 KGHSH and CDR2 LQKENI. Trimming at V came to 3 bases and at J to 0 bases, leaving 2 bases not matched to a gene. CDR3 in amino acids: CASSPASGSTDTQYF. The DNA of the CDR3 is TGTGCCAGCTCACCGGCTAGCGGGAGCACAGATACGCAGTATTTT.

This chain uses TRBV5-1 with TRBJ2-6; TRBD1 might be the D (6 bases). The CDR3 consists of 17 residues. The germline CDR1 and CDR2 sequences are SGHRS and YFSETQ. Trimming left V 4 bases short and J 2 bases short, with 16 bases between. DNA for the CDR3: TGCGCCAGCAGCCCCCCCCAGGGGATTACTGGGGCCAACGTCCTGACTTTC. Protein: CASSPPQGITGANVLTF. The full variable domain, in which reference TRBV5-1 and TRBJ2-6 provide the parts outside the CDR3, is KAGVTQTPRYLIKTRGQQVTLSCSPISGHRSVSWYQQTPGQGLQFLFEYFSETQRNKGNFPGRFSGRQFSNSRSEMNVSTLELGDSALYLCASSPPQGITGANVLTFGAGSRLTVL.

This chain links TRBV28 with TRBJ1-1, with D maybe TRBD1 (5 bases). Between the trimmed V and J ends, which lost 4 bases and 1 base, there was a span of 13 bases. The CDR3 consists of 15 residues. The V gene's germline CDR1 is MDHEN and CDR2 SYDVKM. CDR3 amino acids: CASSSHSDRNTEAFF. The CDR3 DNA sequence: TGTGCCAGCAGTTCCCATTCCGACAGGAACACTGAAGCTTTCTTT. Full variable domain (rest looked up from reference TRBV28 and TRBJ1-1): DVKVTQSSRYLVKRTGEKVFLECVQDMDHENMFWYRQDPGLGLRLIYFSYDVKMKEKGDIPEGYSVSREKKERFSLILESASTNQTSMYLCASSSHSDRNTEAFFGQGTRLTVV.

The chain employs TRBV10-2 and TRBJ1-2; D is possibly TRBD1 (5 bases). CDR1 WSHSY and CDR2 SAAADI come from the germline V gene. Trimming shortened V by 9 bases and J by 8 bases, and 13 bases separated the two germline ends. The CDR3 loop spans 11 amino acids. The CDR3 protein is CASGWRGGYTF. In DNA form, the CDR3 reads TGCGCCAGTGGATGGAGGGGCGGCTACACCTTC.

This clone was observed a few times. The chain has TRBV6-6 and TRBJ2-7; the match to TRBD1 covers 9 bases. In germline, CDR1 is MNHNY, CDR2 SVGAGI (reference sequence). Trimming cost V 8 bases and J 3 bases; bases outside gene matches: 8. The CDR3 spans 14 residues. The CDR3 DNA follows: TGTGCCAGCGATTGGACAGGGGATCGCTACGAGCAGTACTTC. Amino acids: CASDWTGDRYEQYF.

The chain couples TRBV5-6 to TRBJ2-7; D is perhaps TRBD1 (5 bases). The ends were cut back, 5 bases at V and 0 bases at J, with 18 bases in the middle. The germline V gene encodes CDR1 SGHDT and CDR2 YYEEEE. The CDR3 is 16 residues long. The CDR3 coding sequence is TGTGCCAGCAGTACGAGGCTGGACACTCGCTCCTACGAGCAGTACTTC. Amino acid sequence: CASSTRLDTRSYEQYF.